This T cell receptor (beta chain) was observed in a study of CD8 T cells in ankylosing spondylitis. Notes on the study in general: The authors found the disease-linked clones to be CD8+ and relatively rare in peripheral blood. A TCR beta motif made of about 8 highly homologous variants seemed typical of ankylosing spondylitis blood. There was reportedly significant enrichment of clones that were disease-linked in matched ankylosing spondylitis synovial fluid.

This clonotype was seen at least ten times. Its antigen is as yet unknown. One junction end disagrees with the germline gene, perhaps due to a read error. The CDR3 has 16 residues. From germline, CDR1 is MNHEY and CDR2 SMNVEV (reference sequence). Quantitative barcoded 5'-RACE was used to prepare TCR beta libraries. TCRdb fed the 5' RACE reads into MiXCR, producing one record per CDR3 protein. This repertoire shows 50,000 to 70,000 distinct CDR3 sequences, more than 5.5% found once; its top ten account for around 5%. Sequenced sample: synovial fluid, either unsorted or a sorted T cell fraction (not recorded which). The chain combines TRBV27 with TRBJ2-1; D gene unclear. The receptor was derived from a male donor with ankylosing spondylitis. CDR3 protein: CASRRTQVSSFNEQFF. Here the CDR3 DNA reads TGTGCCAGCAGAAGGACCCAGGTGTCGTCCTTCAATGAGCAGTTCTTC.